Below are 30 T cell receptor beta chains sequenced from a single sample in a study of shared clonotypes between healthy human individuals. TCRdb keeps only in-frame clones here, not all; method: immunoSEQ multiplex PCR. The sample contains over a million clones, around 95% of which appear only once. Sequencing used naive CD4+ T cells sorted from blood. The subset here: CD45RA+ positively selected. These receptors all come from a man aged 30 to 39 in good health.

The chain uses TRBV25-1 and TRBJ1-3; D gene ambiguous. Germline V gene lookup returns CDR1 MGHDK and CDR2 SYGVNS. Trimming took off 7 bases at V and 1 base at J, with 11 bases between the two ends. The CDR3 sequence is 14 residues long. The chain's CDR3 is CASTKRGSGNTIYF. Written as DNA, the CDR3 is TGTGCCAGCACTAAACGCGGGTCTGGAAACACCATATATTTT. The full variable domain, with the rest looked up from reference TRBV25-1 and TRBJ1-3, is EADIYQTPRYLVIGTGKKITLECSQTMGHDKMYWYQQDPGMELHLIHYSYGVNSTEKGDLSSESTVSRIRTEHFPLTLESARPSHTSQYLCASTKRGSGNTIYFGEGSWLTVV.

The gene calls are TRBV4-2 and TRBJ2-2, with 9 bases identical to TRBD1. The CDR3 is 18 residues long. The germline CDR1 and CDR2 sequences are LGHNA and YNFKEQ. The junction had 13 bases not matched to a gene; V was cut back by 2 bases and J by 6 bases. CDR3 DNA sequence: TGTGCCAGCAGCCAATTAACAGGGGGCAAAAACAGGGCCGGGGAGCTGTTTTTT. Its protein product is CASSQLTGGKNRAGELFF.

This clone was observed once. J is TRBJ2-2 and V is TRBV19, with D uncertain. V was cut by 7 bases and J by 6 bases, with 21 bases left in between. The germline CDR1 and CDR2 sequences are LNHDA and SQIVND (reference sequence). CDR3 length: 16 residues. In nucleotides, the CDR3 is TGTGCCAGTAATGACTTACAGTGGGTTGGGGCCGGGGAGCTGTTTTTT. This sequence encodes CASNDLQWVGAGELFF.

The chain joins TRBV7-2 to TRBJ1-1, with TRBD1 as a possible D gene (6 bases). The CDR3 sequence is 14 residues long. CDR1 is SGHTA, CDR2 FQGNSA, per germline. Trimming left V 3 bases short and J 6 bases short, with 14 bases between. CDR3 protein: CASSFKGGQSEAFF. In DNA, the CDR3 is TGTGCCAGCAGCTTCAAAGGCGGACAGTCTGAAGCTTTCTTT.

This clone occurred once. The rearrangement links TRBV18 to TRBJ2-5; 8 bases are a match to TRBD1. The length of the CDR3 is 15 residues. Germline V gene sequence: CDR1 KGHSH, CDR2 LQKENI. V lost 3 bases and J lost 7; bases outside the gene matches: 10. The CDR3: CASSPPSRGPLTQYF. Here the CDR3 DNA reads TGTGCCAGCTCACCCCCTTCCAGGGGGCCGCTGACCCAGTACTTC. The whole variable domain, remainder taken from reference TRBV18 and TRBJ2-5, is NAGVMQNPRHLVRRRGQEARLRCSPMKGHSHVYWYRQLPEEGLKFMVYLQKENIIDESGMPKERFSAEFPKEGPSILRIQQVVRGDSAAYFCASSPPSRGPLTQYFGPGTRLLVL.

This clone occurred once. The chain has TRBV6-6 and TRBJ1-1; D is perhaps TRBD1 (5 bases). V lost 2 bases and J lost 2, with 9 bases in between. The CDR3 spans 14 residues. CDR1 is MNHNY and CDR2 is SVGAGI in the germline V gene (reference sequence). CDR3: CASSYGHPNTEAFF. The CDR3 DNA sequence: TGTGCCAGCAGTTACGGACATCCAAACACTGAAGCTTTCTTT.

This chain connects TRBV5-8 to TRBJ1-3; D uncertain. Germline loops: CDR1 SGHTS, CDR2 YDEGEE. The CDR3 has 19 amino acids. V was shortened by 0 bases and J by 0 bases, with 19 bases between the two germline ends. As DNA, the CDR3 is TGTGCCAGCAGCTTGGTTGTCAATTCACACGGAGGCTCTGGAAACACCATATATTTT. Translated: CASSLVVNSHGGSGNTIYF.

The V gene is TRBV29-1, the J gene TRBJ2-7; tentative D call: TRBD1 (6 bases). Germline V lookup: CDR1 SQVTM, CDR2 ANQGSEA. The V end lost 5 bases, the J end lost 3 bases, and 20 bases lay between the germline ends. This CDR3 has 15 residues. In nucleotides, the CDR3 is TGCAGCGTTAGCCGAAGGTCCGGGACAATCTACGAGCAGTACTTC. Its protein product is CSVSRRSGTIYEQYF.

This rearrangement joins TRBV28 to TRBJ2-3, with TRBD2 as a possible D gene (6 bases). The germline V gene encodes CDR1 MDHEN and CDR2 SYDVKM. V was shortened by 7 bases and J by 7 bases, with 9 bases between the two germline ends. This CDR3 is built from 11 residues. The CDR3 bases are TGTGCCAGCATGGAGGGGTATACGCAGTATTTT. This translates into CASMEGYTQYF.

This chain connects TRBV7-9 to TRBJ2-7; 9 positions match TRBD1. The CDR3 is 16 residues long. CDR1 is SEHNR, CDR2 FQNEAQ, per germline (reference sequence). Germline trimming cut 5 bases from V and 2 bases from J; bases unmatched to any gene: 10. The CDR3 sequence is CASSRRETGGAYEQYF. The CDR3 nucleotides read TGTGCCAGCAGCCGCCGGGAGACAGGGGGGGCCTACGAGCAGTACTTC.

V usage is TRBV5-1 and J usage is TRBJ1-1; 8 bases line up with TRBD1. CDR3 length: 14 residues. V lost 3 bases and J lost 1; bases outside the gene matches: 2. Germline V gene sequence: CDR1 SGHRS, CDR2 YFSETQ. The CDR3, as DNA: TGCGCCAGCAGCTACGACAGGGGGAACACTGAAGCTTTCTTT. Translating gives CASSYDRGNTEAFF.

This clone was detected once. This rearrangement joins TRBV28 to TRBJ1-5, with D perhaps TRBD1 (5 bases). V gave up 4 bases and J gave up 0 bases, with 10 bases separating them. This CDR3 is built from 15 residues. Germline assignment: CDR1 MDHEN and CDR2 SYDVKM. CDR3 bases: TGTGCCAGCAGTTCGACAGCGCTTAGCAATCAGCCCCAGCATTTT. Translated, it gives CASSSTALSNQPQHF. The full variable domain, completed using reference TRBV28 and TRBJ1-5, is DVKVTQSSRYLVKRTGEKVFLECVQDMDHENMFWYRQDPGLGLRLIYFSYDVKMKEKGDIPEGYSVSREKKERFSLILESASTNQTSMYLCASSSTALSNQPQHFGDGTRLSIL.

The chain recombines TRBV18 with TRBJ2-1; D might be TRBD1 (5 bases). The CDR3 has 17 amino acids. V lost 0 bases and J lost 3, with 15 bases in between. Germline CDR1 reads KGHSH; CDR2 reads LQKENI. Here the CDR3 reads CASSPPDARAIYNEQFF. The CDR3 nucleotides are TGTGCCAGCTCACCACCCGACGCCAGGGCCATCTACAATGAGCAGTTCTTC.

The chain links TRBV19 to TRBJ1-5; weak D call: TRBD1 (5 bases). The V end lost 4 bases, the J end lost 10 bases, and 14 bases lay between the germline ends. The CDR3 loop spans 13 amino acids. From germline, CDR1 is LNHDA and CDR2 SQIVND (reference sequence). The CDR3 reads CASSTAGIFPQHF. CDR3 bases: TGTGCCAGTAGTACTGCAGGGATCTTCCCCCAGCATTTT.

The rearrangement uses TRBV19 and TRBJ2-7, with D maybe TRBD2 (5 bases). Germline assignment: CDR1 LNHDA and CDR2 SQIVND (reference sequence). The germline V and J ends were trimmed by 6 bases and 7 bases, with 16 bases remaining between them. The CDR3 consists of 13 residues. CDR3 bases: TGTGCCAGTAGAAAGGACGGGGTCAGGGAGCAGTACTTC. Translating gives CASRKDGVREQYF.

This chain joins TRBV5-8 and TRBJ1-3; D unresolved. This CDR3 has 11 amino acids. V lost 1 base and J 11 bases, leaving 7 bases between the germline ends. Germline lookup yields CDR1 SGHTS and CDR2 YDEGEE. The chain's CDR3 is CASSLIQAIYF. Written as DNA, the CDR3 is TGTGCCAGCAGCTTGATTCAAGCCATATATTTT.

V gene TRBV11-2 combines with J gene TRBJ2-1, with TRBD2 matching over 7 bases. Germline trimming cut 1 base from V and 7 bases from J; bases unmatched to any gene: 16. Germline CDR1 and CDR2: SGHAT and FQNNGV. This CDR3 comprises 18 residues. CDR3 bases: TGTGCCAGCAGCTTAGGACGATACGGGAGGACCGCGGGGAATGAGCAGTTCTTC. It yields the protein CASSLGRYGRTAGNEQFF.

The genes are TRBV29-1 and TRBJ2-3, with 7 nucleotides matching TRBD2. This CDR3 contains 16 residues. CDR1 and CDR2 (germline): SQVTM, ANQGSEA. V trimming: 6 bases; J trimming: 2 bases; junction bases outside the gene matches: 14. The CDR3 here is CSVIGTREDSTDTQYF. In DNA, the CDR3 is TGCAGCGTCATCGGCACTCGGGAGGACTCCACAGATACGCAGTATTTT.

The chain carries TRBV5-3 and TRBJ2-1; D may be TRBD1 (6 bases). TRBV5-3 is treated as an ORF (open reading frame) with a function not yet certain. V lost 3 bases to trimming and J lost 9 bases, with 19 bases between them. This CDR3 comprises 15 residues. This chain's CDR3 is CARSSIYRDRGEQFF. As DNA, the CDR3 is TGTGCCAGAAGCTCGATATACAGGGATCGGGGTGAGCAGTTCTTC.

The chain carries TRBV9 and TRBJ1-3, with TRBD1 matching over 7 bases. The V and J ends lost 3 bases and 4 bases, in that order; junction bases with no gene match: 4. CDR1 is SGDLS, CDR2 YYNGEE, per germline. This CDR3 contains 14 residues. CDR3 sequence (DNA): TGTGCCAGCAGCGACAGGGGAATCGGAAACACCATATATTTT. Protein sequence: CASSDRGIGNTIYF.

The DNA for the CDR3 is TGTGCCAGCAGCTTAGATGGGTCGGGCCTTCCATTCTCCTACGAGCAGTACTTC. This translates into CASSLDGSGLPFSYEQYF. This sequence joins TRBV11-2 and TRBJ2-7; D remains ambiguous. The CDR3 loop spans 18 amino acids. The V gene's germline CDR1 is SGHAT and CDR2 FQNNGV. Trimming shortened V by 0 bases and J by 0 bases, and 18 bases separated the two germline ends.

The chain has TRBV2 and TRBJ2-2; D may be TRBD2 (5 bases). The germline gives CDR1 SNHLY, CDR2 FYNNEI. Trimming left V 7 bases short and J 0 bases short, with 12 bases between. This CDR3 is built from 15 residues. CDR3 amino acids: CASKKAATNTGELFF. The CDR3 coding sequence is TGTGCCAGCAAAAAAGCGGCTACGAACACCGGGGAGCTGTTTTTT.

The rearrangement joins TRBV7-6 to TRBJ2-3; D is unresolved. Trimming left V 3 bases short and J 3 bases short, with 13 bases between. CDR3 length: 15 amino acids. The germline CDR1 and CDR2 sequences are SGHVS and FNYEAQ. DNA for the CDR3: TGTGCCAGCAGCTTCCGACCGGGTGGTACAGATACGCAGTATTTT. Its translation: CASSFRPGGTDTQYF. Based on the CDR3 plus reference TRBV7-6 and TRBJ2-3, the full variable domain is GAGVSQSPRYKVTKRGQDVALRCDPISGHVSLYWYRQALGQGPEFLTYFNYEAQQDKSGLPNDRFSAERPEGSISTLTIQRTEQRDSAMYRCASSFRPGGTDTQYFGPGTRLTVL.

The rearrangement uses TRBV2 and TRBJ2-3, with no clear D. The CDR3 is made up of 13 amino acids. Germline V lookup: CDR1 SNHLY, CDR2 FYNNEI. The V end was cut by 3 bases, the J end by 4 bases, with 8 bases between. The CDR3 sequence is CASSDTWADTQYF. The CDR3 DNA sequence: TGTGCCAGCAGTGATACTTGGGCAGATACGCAGTATTTT.

This clone showed up just once. The same CDR3 arises from other DNA sequences in this sample as well. The J gene is TRBJ2-5, the V gene TRBV11-2; TRBD2 aligns across 7 bases. The CDR3 length is 15 residues. The V segment lost 2 bases and the J segment 2 bases; nucleotides outside the gene matches: 5. In germline, CDR1 is SGHAT, CDR2 FQNNGV. The CDR3 nucleotides are TGTGCCAGCAGCTTACTTGGGACTATACAAGAGACCCAGTACTTC. Translated, it gives CASSLLGTIQETQYF.

The genes are TRBV7-3 and TRBJ2-1, with 9 bases fitting TRBD1. J lost 2 bases, V lost 5 bases, and 19 bases had no gene match. This CDR3 has 20 residues. Per the germline V gene, CDR1 is SGHTA and CDR2 is FQGTGA. The CDR3, as DNA: TGTGCCAGCAGCCCAACCGGGACAGGGATCTTCGGGACGACCTACAATGAGCAGTTCTTC. Residues: CASSPTGTGIFGTTYNEQFF. The full variable domain, its missing parts supplied by reference TRBV7-3 and TRBJ2-1, is GAGVSQTPSNKVTEKGKYVELRCDPISGHTALYWYRQSLGQGPEFLIYFQGTGAADDSGLPNDRFFAVRPEGSVSTLKIQRTERGDSAVYLCASSPTGTGIFGTTYNEQFFGPGTRLTVL.

The chain links TRBV19 to TRBJ2-3; D is tentatively TRBD1 or TRBD2 (5 bases each). CDR3 length: 15 residues. Germline V lookup: CDR1 LNHDA, CDR2 SQIVND (reference sequence). The V end was cut by 1 base, the J end by 3 bases, with 11 bases between. Written as DNA, the CDR3 is TGTGCCAGTAGTATAGGGCCGGGACGTACAGATACGCAGTATTTT. This sequence encodes CASSIGPGRTDTQYF.

V usage is TRBV29-1 and J usage is TRBJ2-3; D is possibly TRBD2 (5 bases). Germline V gene data show CDR1 as SQVTM and CDR2 as ANQGSEA. Between the trimmed V and J ends, which lost 6 bases and 7 bases, there was a span of 14 bases. The length of the CDR3 is 12 residues. CDR3 in amino acids: CSVSADVYTQYF. The CDR3 DNA reads as TGCAGCGTATCAGCGGACGTGTATACGCAGTATTTT.

The gene calls are TRBV11-3 and TRBJ2-2; 7 bases line up with TRBD1. CDR1 is SGHNT and CDR2 is YENEEA in the germline V gene. The CDR3 totals 17 residues. V shed 2 bases, J shed 3 bases, and the junction held 9 bases outside the gene matches. The CDR3 is CASSLLGKGAYTGELFF. The CDR3 DNA reads TGTGCCAGCAGCTTACTCGGCAAGGGGGCATACACCGGGGAGCTGTTTTTT.

A remark on this clone: This CDR3 is also generated by other DNA sequences in the sample. The chain couples TRBV5-1 to TRBJ2-3; 10 nucleotides line up with TRBD2. The CDR3 length is 15 residues. Trimming removed 0 bases from V and 3 bases from J; junction bases left unmatched: 1. Per germline, CDR1 SGHRS and CDR2 YFSETQ. As DNA, the CDR3 is TGCGCCAGCAGCTTGGTAGCGGGAGGTACAGATACGCAGTATTTT. Its protein product is CASSLVAGGTDTQYF.